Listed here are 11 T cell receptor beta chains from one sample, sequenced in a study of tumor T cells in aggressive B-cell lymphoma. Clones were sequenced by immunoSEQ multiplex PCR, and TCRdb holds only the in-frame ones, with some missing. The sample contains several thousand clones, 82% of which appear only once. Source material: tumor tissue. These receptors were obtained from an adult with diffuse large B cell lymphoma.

The CDR3 bases are TGTGCCAGCAGCTTATTCGGACAGGGGGACTTTCGTGAAGATACGCAGTATTTT. Translation gives CASSLFGQGDFREDTQYF. V is TRBV7-9 and J is TRBJ2-3, with 10 bases aligning to TRBD1. The ends lost 2 bases at V and 5 bases at J; junction bases unmatched: 13. The CDR3 contains 18 residues. Per germline, CDR1 SEHNR and CDR2 FQNEAQ (reference sequence).

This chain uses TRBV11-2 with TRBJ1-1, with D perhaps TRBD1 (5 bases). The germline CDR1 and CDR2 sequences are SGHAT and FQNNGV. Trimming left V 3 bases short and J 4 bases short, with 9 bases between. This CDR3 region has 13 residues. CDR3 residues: CASSFGGGTEAFF. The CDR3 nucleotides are TGTGCCAGCAGCTTTGGCGGGGGCACTGAAGCTTTCTTT. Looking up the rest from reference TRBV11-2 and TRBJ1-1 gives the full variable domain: EAGVAQSPRYKIIEKRQSVAFWCNPISGHATLYWYQQILGQGPKLLIQFQNNGVVDDSQLPKDRFSAERLKGVDSTLKIQPAKLEDSAVYLCASSFGGGTEAFFGQGTRLTVV.

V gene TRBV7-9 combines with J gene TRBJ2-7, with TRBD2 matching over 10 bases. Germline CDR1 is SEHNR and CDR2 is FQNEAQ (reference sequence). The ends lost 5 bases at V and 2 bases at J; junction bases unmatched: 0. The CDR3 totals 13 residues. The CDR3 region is CASSGLAAYEQYF. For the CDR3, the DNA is TGTGCCAGCAGCGGACTAGCGGCCTACGAGCAGTACTTC.

CDR3 region: CASSMGTGGFNSPLHF. The CDR3, as DNA: TGTGCCAGTAGTATGGGGACAGGGGGTTTTAATTCACCCCTCCACTTT. The chain links TRBV19 to TRBJ1-6, with TRBD1 matching over 11 bases. V gave up 3 bases and J gave up 6 bases; unmatched junction bases: 4. Germline CDR1 LNHDA, CDR2 SQIVND (reference sequence). The CDR3 totals 16 residues.

Here the CDR3 DNA reads TGTGCCAGCAGCTTTTCTCATGAAAAACTGTTTTTT. Translation gives CASSFSHEKLFF. This chain connects TRBV7-9 to TRBJ1-4; no clear D. V was trimmed by 3 bases and J by 6 bases, leaving 5 bases between them. The CDR3 totals 12 residues. The germline V gene has CDR1 SEHNR and CDR2 FQNEAQ (reference sequence).

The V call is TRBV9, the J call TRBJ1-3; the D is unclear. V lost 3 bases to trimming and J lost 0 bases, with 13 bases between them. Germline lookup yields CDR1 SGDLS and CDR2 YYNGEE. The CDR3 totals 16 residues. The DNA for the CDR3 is TGTGCCAGCAGCGCGTCGACTGAGAACTCTGGAAACACCATATATTTT. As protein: CASSASTENSGNTIYF. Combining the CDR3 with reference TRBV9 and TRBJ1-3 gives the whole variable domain DSGVTQTPKHLITATGQRVTLRCSPRSGDLSVYWYQQSLDQGLQFLIQYYNGEERAKGNILERFSAQQFPDLHSELNLSSLELGDSALYFCASSASTENSGNTIYFGEGSWLTVV.

The CDR3 DNA sequence: TGCGCCAGCTCATGGGACAGCTCCTACGAGCAGTACTTC. It specifies CASSWDSSYEQYF. The chain recombines TRBV4-1 with TRBJ2-7; 7 positions match TRBD1. The CDR3 totals 13 residues. Unmatched junction bases numbered 4, after V lost 8 bases and J lost 0 bases. CDR1 MGHRA and CDR2 YSYEKL come from the germline V gene.

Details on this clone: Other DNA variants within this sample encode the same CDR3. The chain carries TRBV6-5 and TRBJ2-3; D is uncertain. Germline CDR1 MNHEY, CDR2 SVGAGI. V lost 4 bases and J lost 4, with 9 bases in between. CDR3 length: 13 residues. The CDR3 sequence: CASSFRGADTQYF. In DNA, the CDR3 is TGTGCCAGCAGTTTTCGAGGTGCAGATACGCAGTATTTT.

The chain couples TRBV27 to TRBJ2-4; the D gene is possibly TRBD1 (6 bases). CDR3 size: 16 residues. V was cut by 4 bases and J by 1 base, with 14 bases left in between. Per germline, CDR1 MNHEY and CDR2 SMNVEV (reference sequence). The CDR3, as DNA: TGTGCCAGCAGTTACCCACAGGGCTTGGCCAAAAACATTCAGTACTTC. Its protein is CASSYPQGLAKNIQYF.

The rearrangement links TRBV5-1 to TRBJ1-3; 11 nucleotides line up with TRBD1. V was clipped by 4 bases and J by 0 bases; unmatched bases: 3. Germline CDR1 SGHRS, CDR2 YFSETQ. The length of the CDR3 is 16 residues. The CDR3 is CASSHGQGASGNTIYF. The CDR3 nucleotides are TGCGCCAGCAGCCACGGACAGGGGGCCTCTGGAAACACCATATATTTT.

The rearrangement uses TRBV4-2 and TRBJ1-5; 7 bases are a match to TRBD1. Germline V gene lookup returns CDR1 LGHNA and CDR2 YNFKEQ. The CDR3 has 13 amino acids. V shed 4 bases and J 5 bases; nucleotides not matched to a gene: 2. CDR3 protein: CASSLGGDQPQHF. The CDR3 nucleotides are TGTGCCAGCAGCCTAGGGGGCGATCAGCCCCAGCATTTT.